These 19 T cell receptor beta chains share one sample of origin, sequenced in a study of patients and donors after allogeneic stem cell transplantation. TCRdb ran MiXCR on the RT-PCR reads and lists one entry per CDR3 protein. The repertoire holds roughly 960,000 distinct CDR3 sequences, roughly 17% seen once, with 5% to 7.5% in the top ten. The sequenced sample consisted of blood, either unsorted or a sorted T cell fraction (not recorded which). Source of these receptors: a human donor who was either an allogeneic HSCT recipient or a stem cell or donor lymphocyte infusion donor (not recorded which). It is not recorded whose cells these are; they may come from a transplant donor.

CDR3 sequence (DNA): TGCAGTGGAATTTTAGGGGGAATGGTCGGCGAGACCCAGTACTTC. The encoded protein is CSGILGGMVGETQYF. The chain links TRBV20-1 to TRBJ2-5; D might be TRBD1 (6 bases). Germline V CDR1 and CDR2: DFQATT, SNEGSKA (reference sequence). The CDR3 extends over 15 amino acids. V lost 7 bases, J lost 5 bases, and 23 bases lay in between.

V gene TRBV29-1 combines with J gene TRBJ2-7; 9 bases align to TRBD1. The CDR3 spans 13 residues. The ends lost 6 bases at V and 6 bases at J; junction bases unmatched: 9. Germline V gene data show CDR1 as SQVTM and CDR2 as ANQGSEA. The CDR3 region is CSVGDWTGAEQYF. CDR3 in DNA: TGCAGCGTGGGGGACTGGACAGGGGCCGAGCAGTACTTC.

This clonotype appeared a few times. This chain joins TRBV12-3 or TRBV12-4 and TRBJ2-7; D might be TRBD2 (6 bases). With 5 bases removed from V and 5 bases from J, the gap between germline ends came to 25 bases. The CDR3 spans 17 residues. CDR3 residues: CASSRRGRDSPIHEQYF. DNA of the CDR3: TGTGCCAGCAGTAGAAGGGGCCGGGACTCGCCTATCCACGAGCAGTACTTC.

The sample holds a few counts of this clonotype. The V and J genes are TRBV12-3 or TRBV12-4 and TRBJ1-1; the D is unclear. Trimming took 0 bases from V and 8 from J, leaving 13 bases between them. This CDR3 is built from 14 residues. The CDR3 DNA follows: TGTGCCAGCAGTTTAGCGACCATCAACGGGGAAGCTTTCTTT. This sequence encodes CASSLATINGEAFF.

This chain uses TRBV11-3 with TRBJ1-6, with D tentatively TRBD1 (5 bases). The CDR3 runs 17 residues. V was shortened by 4 bases and J by 5 bases, with 18 bases between the two germline ends. CDR1 and CDR2 from the germline V gene are SGHNT and YENEEA. The CDR3 region is CASSSGEGSANNSPLHF. The CDR3 nucleotides read TGTGCCAGCAGCTCCGGTGAGGGGTCCGCCAATAATTCACCCCTCCACTTT.

This clonotype was seen a handful of times. This sequence joins TRBV20-1 and TRBJ2-5; D ambiguous. CDR1 and CDR2 from the germline V gene are DFQATT and SNEGSKA (reference sequence). The CDR3 totals 13 residues. The DNA of the CDR3 is TGCACAGCTCGCCCATTGGCCTCGGAGACCCAGTACTTC. It translates to CTARPLASETQYF.

The chain couples TRBV12-3 or TRBV12-4 to TRBJ2-1; perhaps D is TRBD1 or TRBD2 (6 bases each). This CDR3 comprises 15 residues. The V and J ends lost 2 bases and 4 bases respectively, with 12 bases between them. CDR3 coding DNA: TGTGCCAGCAGTTTAAGTCGGGGGCCGTACAATGAGCAGTTCTTC. This gives the protein CASSLSRGPYNEQFF.

The chain has TRBV7-3 and TRBJ2-5; no clear D gene. Germline V gives CDR1 SGHTA, CDR2 FQGTGA. Trimming shortened V by 5 bases and J by 2 bases, and 9 bases separated the two germline ends. The CDR3 runs 13 residues. Written as DNA, the CDR3 is TGTGCCAGCAGCCCTTATGGGCAAGAGACCCAGTACTTC. Protein product: CASSPYGQETQYF.

This rearrangement joins TRBV11-2 to TRBJ2-5; TRBD2 aligns across 12 bases. V shed 5 bases, J shed 5 bases, and the junction held 15 bases outside the gene matches. Germline V gene data show CDR1 as SGHAT and CDR2 as FQNNGV. This CDR3 region has 18 residues. The CDR3 loop reads CASSRTSSSGGARETQYF. The CDR3 bases are TGTGCCAGCAGCCGCACCAGTTCTAGCGGGGGGGCCCGGGAGACCCAGTACTTC. Complete variable domain (other parts from reference TRBV11-2 and TRBJ2-5): EAGVAQSPRYKIIEKRQSVAFWCNPISGHATLYWYQQILGQGPKLLIQFQNNGVVDDSQLPKDRFSAERLKGVDSTLKIQPAKLEDSAVYLCASSRTSSSGGARETQYFGPGTRLLVL.

The chain uses TRBV9 and TRBJ2-7; D ambiguous. Between the trimmed V and J ends, which lost 0 bases and 3 bases, there was a span of 4 bases. The CDR3 has 12 amino acids. Germline CDR1 is SGDLS and CDR2 is YYNGEE. The CDR3 here is CASSVGDYEQYF. CDR3 sequence (DNA): TGTGCCAGCAGCGTAGGTGACTACGAGCAGTACTTC. Full variable domain (outside the CDR3, taken from reference TRBV9 and TRBJ2-7): DSGVTQTPKHLITATGQRVTLRCSPRSGDLSVYWYQQSLDQGLQFLIQYYNGEERAKGNILERFSAQQFPDLHSELNLSSLELGDSALYFCASSVGDYEQYFGPGTRLTVT.

This chain uses TRBV27 with TRBJ2-1; 9 bases match TRBD2. Trimming at V came to 6 bases and at J to 2 bases, leaving 8 bases not matched to a gene. The length of the CDR3 is 16 residues. The germline V gene encodes CDR1 MNHEY and CDR2 SMNVEV (reference sequence). CDR3: CASRPEVAGAYNEQFF. The CDR3, as DNA: TGTGCCAGCAGGCCGGAAGTAGCGGGGGCCTACAATGAGCAGTTCTTC.

The chain combines TRBV29-1 with TRBJ1-3; D possibly corresponds to TRBD1 (6 bases). Trimming pared 6 bases from V and 2 bases from J, leaving 29 bases between. Germline CDR1 SQVTM, CDR2 ANQGSEA. This CDR3 has 19 amino acids. The CDR3 loop is CSVIQGRGVSSYTGNTIYF. In DNA form, the CDR3 reads TGCAGCGTCATCCAGGGGCGGGGGGTATCGTCATATACTGGAAACACCATATATTTT.

The chain has TRBV6-1 and TRBJ1-5; 10 bases match TRBD1. The CDR3 runs to 18 residues. Per the germline V gene, CDR1 is MNHNS and CDR2 is SASEGT. J lost 0 bases, V lost 5 bases, and 10 bases had no gene match. CDR3 bases: TGTGCCAGCAGTCGACAGGGGGCAGGAACGTATAGCAATCAGCCCCAGCATTTT. Translated: CASSRQGAGTYSNQPQHF.

This clonotype was found a few times. This chain links TRBV27 with TRBJ2-7, with D perhaps TRBD2 (7 bases). The CDR3 has 16 residues. Germline V gene lookup returns CDR1 MNHEY and CDR2 SMNVEV (reference sequence). V dropped 2 bases and J dropped 1 base, with 15 bases sitting between them. CDR3 nucleotides: TGTGCCAGCAGTTTACTTGAGGGAGGGGGGTCCTACGAGCAGTACTTC. Translating it yields CASSLLEGGGSYEQYF.

The gene calls are TRBV10-3 and TRBJ2-5; tentative D call: TRBD1 (5 bases). Germline V gene sequence: CDR1 ENHRY, CDR2 SYGVKD. This CDR3 spans 13 amino acids. Trimming cost V 4 bases and J 9 bases, with 15 bases left between them. The CDR3 loop is CAISAGQGGAQYF. DNA of the CDR3: TGTGCCATCAGTGCCGGGCAGGGTGGGGCCCAGTACTTC.

This chain joins TRBV5-5 and TRBJ2-1; tentatively, D is TRBD1 or TRBD2 (5 bases each). The germline CDR1 and CDR2 sequences are SGHKS and YYEKEE (reference sequence). There are 15 residues in the CDR3. V was pared by 0 bases and J by 5 bases, with 12 bases between. The CDR3 spells CASSLGPGTDNEQFF. CDR3 nucleotide sequence: TGTGCCAGCAGCTTGGGACCCGGGACCGACAATGAGCAGTTCTTC.

This rearrangement joins TRBV14 to TRBJ2-1; 12 bases map to TRBD2. In germline, CDR1 is SGHDN, CDR2 FVKESK. This CDR3 has 17 amino acids. Trimming at V came to 1 base and at J to 5 bases, leaving 6 bases not matched to a gene. The CDR3 nucleotides read TGTGCCAGCAGCCAAGGATACAGACTAGCGGGAGACAATGAGCAGTTCTTC. It encodes CASSQGYRLAGDNEQFF.

This clonotype occurred many times. The V call is TRBV5-1, the J call TRBJ2-2; possible D gene TRBD1, 6 bases. CDR1 is SGHRS and CDR2 is YFSETQ in the germline V gene. Trimming took off 2 bases at V and 4 bases at J, with 12 bases between the two ends. The CDR3 runs to 15 residues. This CDR3 is CASSLMTGLTGELFF. The CDR3 region has the DNA TGCGCCAGCAGCTTAATGACAGGACTCACCGGGGAGCTGTTTTTT.

This clonotype was seen more than once but under ten times. The chain joins TRBV9 to TRBJ2-3; 15 bases are shared with TRBD2. The CDR3 runs 18 residues. V trimming: 0 bases; J trimming: 1 base; junction bases outside the gene matches: 3. Germline lookup yields CDR1 SGDLS and CDR2 YYNGEE. CDR3 sequence (DNA): TGTGCCAGCAGCGTAGGGACTAGCGGGGGGGCCGGCACAGATACGCAGTATTTT. Its protein is CASSVGTSGGAGTDTQYF.